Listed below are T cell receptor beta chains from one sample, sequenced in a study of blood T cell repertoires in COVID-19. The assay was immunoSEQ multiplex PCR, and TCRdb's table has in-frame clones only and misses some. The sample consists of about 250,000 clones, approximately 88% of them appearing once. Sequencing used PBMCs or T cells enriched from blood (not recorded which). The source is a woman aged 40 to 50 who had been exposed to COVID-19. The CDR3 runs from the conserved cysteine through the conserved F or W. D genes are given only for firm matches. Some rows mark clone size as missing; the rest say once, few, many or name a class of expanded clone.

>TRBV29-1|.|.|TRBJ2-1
TGCAGCGCCGAGGGGGGGGACGGGTACAATGAGCAGTTCTTC
CSAEGGDGYNEQFF
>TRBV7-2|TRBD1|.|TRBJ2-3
TGTGCCAGCAGCCCTAGGACAGGGCCAGATACGCAGTATTTT
CASSPRTGPDTQYF
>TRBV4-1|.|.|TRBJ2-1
TGCGCCAGCAGCCACCCCCGAGGGCAGGGAGGCAATGAGCAGTTCTTC
CASSHPRGQGGNEQFF
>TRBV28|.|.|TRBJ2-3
TGTGCCAGCAGTTTTGGCACAGGGATTCACACAGATACGCAGTATTTT
CASSFGTGIHTDTQYF
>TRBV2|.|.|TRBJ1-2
TGTGCCAGCAGTGGCACGGGGTATGGCTACACCTTC
CASSGTGYGYTF
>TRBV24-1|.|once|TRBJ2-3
TGTGCCACCAGTGGTGGACAGTTCAGCACAGATACGCAGTATTTT
CATSGGQFSTDTQYF
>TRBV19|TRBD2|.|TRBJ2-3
TGTGCCAGTAGTTCTAGCGGGAGAGGAGATACGCAGTATTTT
CASSSSGRGDTQYF
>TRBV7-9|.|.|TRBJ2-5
TGTGCCAGCAGTGAACTCTCTGCTCTGGAGACCCAGTACTTC
CASSELSALETQYF
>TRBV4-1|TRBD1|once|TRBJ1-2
TGCGCCAGCAGCCACCTGGGACAGTTCTATGGCTACACCTTC
CASSHLGQFYGYTF
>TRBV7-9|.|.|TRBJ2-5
TGTGCCAGCAGCTCACAAAGGACTTATGAAGAGACCCAGTACTTC
CASSSQRTYEETQYF
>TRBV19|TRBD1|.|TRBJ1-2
TGTGCCAGTAGTATCCAGGGACAGGGGGCTAACTATGGCTACACCTTC
CASSIQGQGANYGYTF
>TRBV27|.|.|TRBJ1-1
TGTGCCAGCACACCATACCCTATGAACACTGAAGCTTTCTTT
CASTPYPMNTEAFF
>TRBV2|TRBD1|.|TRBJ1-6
TGTGCCGGACAGGAAGGAGGGGGCCGGGGTTCACCCCTCCACTTT
CAGQEGGGRGSPLHF
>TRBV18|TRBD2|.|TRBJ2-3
TGTGCCAGCTCACCGGGACTAGCGGCTTCTAGCACAGATACGCAGTATTTT
CASSPGLAASSTDTQYF
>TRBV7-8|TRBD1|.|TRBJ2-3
TGTGCCAGCAGCGATTTGGGGACAGGCACAGATACGCAGTATTTT
CASSDLGTGTDTQYF
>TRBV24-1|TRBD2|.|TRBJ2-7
TGTGCCACCAGTACCGGGACTAGCGTTTACGAGCAGTACTTC
CATSTGTSVYEQYF
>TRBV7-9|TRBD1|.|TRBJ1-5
TGTGCCAGCAGCTTAACGGGACAGGGGAATCAGCCCCAGCATTTT
CASSLTGQGNQPQHF
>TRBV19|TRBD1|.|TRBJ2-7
TGTGCCAGTAGTACCCGGGACAGGTACTACGAGCAGTACTTC
CASSTRDRYYEQYF
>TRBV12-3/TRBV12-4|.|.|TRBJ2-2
TGTGCCAGCAGTTTTGGGACACCCGGGGAGCTGTTTTTT
CASSFGTPGELFF
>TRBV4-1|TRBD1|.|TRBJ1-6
TGCGCCAGCAGCCAAGGTCGACAGGGGTATTCACCCCTCCACTTT
CASSQGRQGYSPLHF
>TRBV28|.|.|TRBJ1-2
TGTGCCAGCAGCCCAGGAGGGTTGGGAGGCTACACCTTC
CASSPGGLGGYTF
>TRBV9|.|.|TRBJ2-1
TGTGCCAGCAGCGTAGCCTCTGTCCACAATGAGCAGTTCTTC
CASSVASVHNEQFF